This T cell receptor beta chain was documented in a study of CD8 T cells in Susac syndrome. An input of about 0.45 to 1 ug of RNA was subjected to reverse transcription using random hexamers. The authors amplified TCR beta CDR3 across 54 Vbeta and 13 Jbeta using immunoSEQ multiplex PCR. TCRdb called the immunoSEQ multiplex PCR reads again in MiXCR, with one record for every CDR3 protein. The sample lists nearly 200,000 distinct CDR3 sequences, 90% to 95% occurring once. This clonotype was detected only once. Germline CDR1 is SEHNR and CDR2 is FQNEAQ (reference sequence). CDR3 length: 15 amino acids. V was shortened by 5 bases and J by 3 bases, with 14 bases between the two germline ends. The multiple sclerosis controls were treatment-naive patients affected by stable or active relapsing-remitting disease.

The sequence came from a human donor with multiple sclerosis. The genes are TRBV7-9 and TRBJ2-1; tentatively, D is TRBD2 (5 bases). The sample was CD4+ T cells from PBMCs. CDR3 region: CASSPRLHLYNEQFF. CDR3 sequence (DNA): TGTGCCAGCAGCCCCCGACTACACCTCTACAATGAGCAGTTCTTC.